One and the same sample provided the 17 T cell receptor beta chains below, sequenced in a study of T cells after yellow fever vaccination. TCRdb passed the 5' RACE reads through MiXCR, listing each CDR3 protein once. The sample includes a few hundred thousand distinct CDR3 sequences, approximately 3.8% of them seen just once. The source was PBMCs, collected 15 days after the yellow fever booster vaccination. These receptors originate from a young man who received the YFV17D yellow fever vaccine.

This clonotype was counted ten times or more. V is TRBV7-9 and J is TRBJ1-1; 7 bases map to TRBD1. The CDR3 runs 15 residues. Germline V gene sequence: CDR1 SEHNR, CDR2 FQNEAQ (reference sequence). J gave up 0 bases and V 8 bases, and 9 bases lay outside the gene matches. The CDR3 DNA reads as TGTGCCAGCCACTTGGGGACAGATTTGAACACTGAAGCTTTCTTT. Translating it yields CASHLGTDLNTEAFF.

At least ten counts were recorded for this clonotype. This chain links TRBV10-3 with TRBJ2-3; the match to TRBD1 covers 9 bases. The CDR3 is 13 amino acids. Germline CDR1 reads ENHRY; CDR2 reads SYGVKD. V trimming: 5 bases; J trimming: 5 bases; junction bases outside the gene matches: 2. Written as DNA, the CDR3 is TGTGCCATCAGTACGACAGGGGGAGATACGCAGTATTTT. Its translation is CAISTTGGDTQYF.

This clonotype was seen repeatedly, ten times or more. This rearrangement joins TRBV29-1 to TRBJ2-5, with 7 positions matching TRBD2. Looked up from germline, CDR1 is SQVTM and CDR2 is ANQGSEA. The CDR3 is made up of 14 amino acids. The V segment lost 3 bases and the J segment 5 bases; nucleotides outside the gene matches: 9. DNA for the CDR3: TGCAGCGTTGAGACTCGGGGGGTTCACGAGACCCAGTACTTC. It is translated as CSVETRGVHETQYF. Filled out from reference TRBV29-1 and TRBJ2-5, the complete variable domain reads SAVISQKPSRDICQRGTSLTIQCQVDSQVTMMFWYRQQPGQSLTLIATANQGSEATYESGFVIDKFPISRPNLTFSTLTVSNMSPEDSSIYLCSVETRGVHETQYFGPGTRLLVL.

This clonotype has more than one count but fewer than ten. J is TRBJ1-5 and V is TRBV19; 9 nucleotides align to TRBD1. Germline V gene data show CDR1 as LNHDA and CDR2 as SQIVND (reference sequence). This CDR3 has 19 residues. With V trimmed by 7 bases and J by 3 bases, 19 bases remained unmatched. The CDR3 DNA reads TGTGCCAGTACCCCGGGGGACAGGGTGCCAGAAGTTTACAATCAGCCCCAGCATTTT. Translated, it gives CASTPGDRVPEVYNQPQHF.

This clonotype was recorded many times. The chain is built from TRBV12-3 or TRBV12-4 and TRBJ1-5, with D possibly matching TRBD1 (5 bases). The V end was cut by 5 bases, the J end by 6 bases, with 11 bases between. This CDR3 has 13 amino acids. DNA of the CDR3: TGTGCCAGCAGTGGATCAGGGAGTCAGCCCCAGCATTTT. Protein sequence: CASSGSGSQPQHF.

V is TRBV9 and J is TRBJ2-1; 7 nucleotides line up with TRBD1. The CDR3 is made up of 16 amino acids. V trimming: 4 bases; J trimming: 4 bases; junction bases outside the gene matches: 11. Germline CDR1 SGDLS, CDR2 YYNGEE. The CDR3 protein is CASSKGAGTVYNEQFF. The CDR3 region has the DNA TGTGCCAGCAGCAAGGGAGCCGGGACAGTATACAATGAGCAGTTCTTC.

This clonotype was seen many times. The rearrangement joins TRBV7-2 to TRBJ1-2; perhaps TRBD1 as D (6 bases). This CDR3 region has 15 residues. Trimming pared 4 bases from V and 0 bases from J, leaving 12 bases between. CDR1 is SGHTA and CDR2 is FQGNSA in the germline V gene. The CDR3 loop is CASSSRTDSNYGYTF. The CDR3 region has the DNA TGTGCCAGCAGCTCCAGGACAGATTCTAACTATGGCTACACCTTC.

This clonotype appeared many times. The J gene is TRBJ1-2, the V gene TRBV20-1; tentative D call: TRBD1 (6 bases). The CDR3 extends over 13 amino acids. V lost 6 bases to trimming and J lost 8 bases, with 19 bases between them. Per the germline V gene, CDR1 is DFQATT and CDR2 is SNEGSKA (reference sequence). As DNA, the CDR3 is TGCAGTGCCACCATCAGGGGAATGGTGGGCTACACCTTC. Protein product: CSATIRGMVGYTF.

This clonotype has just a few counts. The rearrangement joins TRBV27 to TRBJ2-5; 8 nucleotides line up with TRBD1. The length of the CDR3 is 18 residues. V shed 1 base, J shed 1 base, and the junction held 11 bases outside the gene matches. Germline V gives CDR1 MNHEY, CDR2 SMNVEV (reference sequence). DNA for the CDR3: TGTGCCAGCAGTTTATTCGTTACAGGGGGTAAAACCCAAGAGACCCAGTACTTC. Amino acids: CASSLFVTGGKTQETQYF.

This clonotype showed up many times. CDR3 region: CASSQPGLSYEQYF. The CDR3 DNA reads as TGCGCCAGCAGCCAGCCGGGACTTTCCTACGAGCAGTACTTC. The V gene is TRBV4-1, the J gene TRBJ2-7, with a possible D match to TRBD2 (6 bases). The germline gives CDR1 MGHRA, CDR2 YSYEKL. V lost 3 bases and J lost 1, with 10 bases in between. This CDR3 spans 14 amino acids.

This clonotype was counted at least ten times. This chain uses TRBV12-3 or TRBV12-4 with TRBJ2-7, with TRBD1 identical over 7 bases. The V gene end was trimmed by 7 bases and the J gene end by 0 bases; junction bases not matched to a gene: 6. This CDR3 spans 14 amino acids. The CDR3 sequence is CASNPQGSSYEQYF. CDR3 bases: TGTGCCAGCAACCCACAGGGGAGCTCCTACGAGCAGTACTTC.

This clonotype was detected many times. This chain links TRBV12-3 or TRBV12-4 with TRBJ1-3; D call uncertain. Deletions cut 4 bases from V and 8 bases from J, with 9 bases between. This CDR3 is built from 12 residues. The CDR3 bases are TGTGCCAGCAGTTGGTCGGGAGACACCATATATTTT. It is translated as CASSWSGDTIYF.

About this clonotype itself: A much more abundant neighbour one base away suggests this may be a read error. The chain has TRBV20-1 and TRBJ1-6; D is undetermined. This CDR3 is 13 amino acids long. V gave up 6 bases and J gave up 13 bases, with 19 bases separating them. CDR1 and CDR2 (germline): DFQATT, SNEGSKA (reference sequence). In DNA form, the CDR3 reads TGCAGTGCATGCACTAGATCTTCATCCCCCCTCCACTTT. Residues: CSACTRSSSPLHF.

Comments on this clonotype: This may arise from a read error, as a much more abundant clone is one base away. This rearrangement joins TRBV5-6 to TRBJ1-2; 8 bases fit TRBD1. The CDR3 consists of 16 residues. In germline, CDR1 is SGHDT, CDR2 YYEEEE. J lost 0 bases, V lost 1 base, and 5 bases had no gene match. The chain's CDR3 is CASSLWTGLANYGYTF. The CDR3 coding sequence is TGTGCCAGCAGCTTGTGGACAGGGTTAGCTAACTATGGCTACACCTTC.

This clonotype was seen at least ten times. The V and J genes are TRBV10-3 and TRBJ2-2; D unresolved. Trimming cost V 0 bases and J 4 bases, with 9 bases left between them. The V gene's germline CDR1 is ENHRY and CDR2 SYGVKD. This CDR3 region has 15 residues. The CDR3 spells CAISESADPTGELFF. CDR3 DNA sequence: TGTGCCATCAGTGAGTCCGCTGACCCCACCGGGGAGCTGTTTTTT.

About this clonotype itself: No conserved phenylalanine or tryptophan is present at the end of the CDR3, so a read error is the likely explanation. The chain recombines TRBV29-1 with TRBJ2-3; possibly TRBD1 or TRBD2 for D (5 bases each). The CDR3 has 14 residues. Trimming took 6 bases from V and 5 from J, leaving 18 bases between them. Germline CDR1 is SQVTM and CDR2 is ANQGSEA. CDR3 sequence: CSVAIEGQGDTQYL. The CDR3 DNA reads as TGCAGCGTCGCAATAGAGGGGCAAGGAGATACGCAGTATTTG.

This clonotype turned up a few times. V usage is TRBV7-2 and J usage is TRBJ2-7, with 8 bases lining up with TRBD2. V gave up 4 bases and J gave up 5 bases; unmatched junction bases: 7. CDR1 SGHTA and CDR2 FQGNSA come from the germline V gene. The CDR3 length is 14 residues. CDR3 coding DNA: TGTGCCAGCAGCTCCGGGCTCGGGGGGGACGAGCAGTACGTC. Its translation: CASSSGLGGDEQYV.